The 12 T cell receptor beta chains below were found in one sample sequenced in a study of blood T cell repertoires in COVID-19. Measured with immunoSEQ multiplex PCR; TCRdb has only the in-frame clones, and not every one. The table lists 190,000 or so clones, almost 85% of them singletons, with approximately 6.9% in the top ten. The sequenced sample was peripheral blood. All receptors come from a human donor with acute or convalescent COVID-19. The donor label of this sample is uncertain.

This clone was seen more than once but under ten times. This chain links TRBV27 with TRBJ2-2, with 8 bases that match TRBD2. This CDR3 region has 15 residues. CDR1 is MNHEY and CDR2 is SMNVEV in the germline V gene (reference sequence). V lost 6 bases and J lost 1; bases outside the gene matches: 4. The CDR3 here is CASSRTSMNTGELFF. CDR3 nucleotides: TGTGCCAGCAGCAGGACTAGCATGAACACCGGGGAGCTGTTTTTT.

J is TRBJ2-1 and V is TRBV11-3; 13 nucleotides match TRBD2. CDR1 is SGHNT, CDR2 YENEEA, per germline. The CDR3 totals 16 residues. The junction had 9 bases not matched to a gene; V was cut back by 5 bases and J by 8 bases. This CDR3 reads CASSIGLAGVTDEQFF. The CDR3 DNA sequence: TGTGCCAGCAGCATCGGACTAGCGGGGGTCACGGATGAGCAGTTCTTC.

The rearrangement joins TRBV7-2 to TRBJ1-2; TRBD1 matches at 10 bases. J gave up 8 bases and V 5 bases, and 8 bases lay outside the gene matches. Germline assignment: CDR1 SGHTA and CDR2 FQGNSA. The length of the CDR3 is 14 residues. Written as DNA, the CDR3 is TGTGCCAGCAGCGAAGCCGACAGGGGGCGCGGCTACACCTTC. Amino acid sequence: CASSEADRGRGYTF.

CDR3 bases: TGTGCCAGCAGTGGGACCGGGGGACTGTCACCCCTCCACTTT. It encodes CASSGTGGLSPLHF. The chain joins TRBV27 to TRBJ1-6, with D possibly TRBD1 on 5 matching bases. The germline gives CDR1 MNHEY, CDR2 SMNVEV (reference sequence). The V end was cut by 5 bases, the J end by 10 bases, with 15 bases between. This CDR3 comprises 14 residues.

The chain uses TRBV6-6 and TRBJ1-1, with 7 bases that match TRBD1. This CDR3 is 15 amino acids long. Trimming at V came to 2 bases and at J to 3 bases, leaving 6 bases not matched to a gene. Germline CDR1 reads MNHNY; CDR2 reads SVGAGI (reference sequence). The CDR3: CASSYKGRGYTEAFF. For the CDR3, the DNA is TGTGCCAGCAGTTACAAGGGCAGGGGGTACACTGAAGCTTTCTTT.

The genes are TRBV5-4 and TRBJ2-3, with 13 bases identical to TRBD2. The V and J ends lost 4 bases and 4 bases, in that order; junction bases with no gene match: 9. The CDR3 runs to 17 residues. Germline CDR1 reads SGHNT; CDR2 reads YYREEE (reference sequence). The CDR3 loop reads CASSMGLAGSKSDTQYF. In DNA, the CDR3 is TGTGCCAGCAGCATGGGACTAGCGGGAAGTAAGTCAGATACGCAGTATTTT.

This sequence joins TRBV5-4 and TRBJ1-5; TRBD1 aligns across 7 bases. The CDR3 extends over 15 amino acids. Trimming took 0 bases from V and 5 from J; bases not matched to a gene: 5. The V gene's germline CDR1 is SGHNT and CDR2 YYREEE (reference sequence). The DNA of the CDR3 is TGTGCCAGCAGCTTGGCTGACAGGGCGGATCAGCCCCAGCATTTT. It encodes CASSLADRADQPQHF.

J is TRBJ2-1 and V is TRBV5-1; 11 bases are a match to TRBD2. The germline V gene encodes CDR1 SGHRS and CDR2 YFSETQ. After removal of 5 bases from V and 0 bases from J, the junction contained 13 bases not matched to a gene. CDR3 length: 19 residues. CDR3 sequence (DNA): TGCGCCAGCAGACGCGGGACTAGCGGCTTCAAGGGCTCCTACAATGAGCAGTTCTTC. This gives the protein CASRRGTSGFKGSYNEQFF. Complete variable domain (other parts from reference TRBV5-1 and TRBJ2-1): KAGVTQTPRYLIKTRGQQVTLSCSPISGHRSVSWYQQTPGQGLQFLFEYFSETQRNKGNFPGRFSGRQFSNSRSEMNVSTLELGDSALYLCASRRGTSGFKGSYNEQFFGPGTRLTVL.

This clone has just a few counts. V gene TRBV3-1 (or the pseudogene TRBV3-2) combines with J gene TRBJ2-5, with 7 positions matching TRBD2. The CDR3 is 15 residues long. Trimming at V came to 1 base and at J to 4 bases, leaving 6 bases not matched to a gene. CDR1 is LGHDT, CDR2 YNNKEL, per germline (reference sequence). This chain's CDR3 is CASSQAGLGGETQYF. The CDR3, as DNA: TGTGCCAGCAGCCAAGCCGGACTAGGAGGAGAGACCCAGTACTTC.

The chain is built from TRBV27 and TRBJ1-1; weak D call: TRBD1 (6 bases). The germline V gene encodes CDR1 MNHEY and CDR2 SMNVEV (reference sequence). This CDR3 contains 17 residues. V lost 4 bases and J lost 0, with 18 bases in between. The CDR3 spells CASSYPPGTNMNTEAFF. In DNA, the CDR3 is TGTGCCAGCAGTTACCCCCCCGGGACAAACATGAACACTGAAGCTTTCTTT.

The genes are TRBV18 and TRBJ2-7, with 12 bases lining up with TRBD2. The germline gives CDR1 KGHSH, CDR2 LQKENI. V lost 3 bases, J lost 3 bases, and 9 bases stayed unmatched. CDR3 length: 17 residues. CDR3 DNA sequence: TGTGCCAGCTCACCCCCCCCTAGCGGGAGGGCCGGCTACGAGCAGTACTTC. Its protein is CASSPPPSGRAGYEQYF.

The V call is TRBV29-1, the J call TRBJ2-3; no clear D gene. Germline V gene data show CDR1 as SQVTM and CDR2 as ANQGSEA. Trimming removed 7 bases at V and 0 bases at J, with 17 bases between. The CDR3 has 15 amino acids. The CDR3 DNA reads TGCAGCGCCACGCTAGGTCTACTTAGCACAGATACGCAGTATTTT. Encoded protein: CSATLGLLSTDTQYF.